This T cell receptor beta chain stems from a study of blood T cell repertoires in COVID-19. About the study: Sources were T cells, B-cell-depleted T cells, or PBMCs; the material itself was cDNA or gDNA.

In the study's own analysis: From reference gene primer amplification, estimates of nucleated cell counts were derived. Using immunoSEQ multiplex PCR, the repertoire was profiled, and TCRdb retains in-frame clones only, with some absent. The DNA was the basis for D and trimming; V, J and clone size are from that table. Here the sample spans roughly 400,000 clones, 70% to 90% being singletons. The germline V gene has CDR1 LNHDA and CDR2 SQIVND (reference sequence). The germline V and J ends were trimmed by 6 bases and 2 bases, with 16 bases remaining between them. This CDR3 has 15 amino acids. The clonotype was recovered from a woman aged 60-70 years with COVID-19, enrolled during active disease. V usage is TRBV19 and J usage is TRBJ1-2; a weak D match, TRBD1 (5 bases). Sequences were obtained from peripheral blood. CDR3 amino acids: CASRVRAGMNYGYTF. The CDR3 bases are TGTGCCAGTAGGGTTAGGGCAGGGATGAACTATGGCTACACCTTC.